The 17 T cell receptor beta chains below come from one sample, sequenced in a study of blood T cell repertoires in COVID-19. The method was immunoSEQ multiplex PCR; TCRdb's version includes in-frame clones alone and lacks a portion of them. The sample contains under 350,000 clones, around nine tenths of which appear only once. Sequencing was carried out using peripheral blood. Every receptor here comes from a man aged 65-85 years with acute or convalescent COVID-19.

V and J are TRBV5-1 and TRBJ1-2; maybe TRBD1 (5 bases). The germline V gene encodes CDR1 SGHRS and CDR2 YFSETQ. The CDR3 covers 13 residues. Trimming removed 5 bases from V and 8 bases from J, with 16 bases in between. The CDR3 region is CASRPEGARGYTF. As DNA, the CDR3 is TGCGCCAGCAGACCGGAAGGGGCGAGAGGCTACACCTTC.

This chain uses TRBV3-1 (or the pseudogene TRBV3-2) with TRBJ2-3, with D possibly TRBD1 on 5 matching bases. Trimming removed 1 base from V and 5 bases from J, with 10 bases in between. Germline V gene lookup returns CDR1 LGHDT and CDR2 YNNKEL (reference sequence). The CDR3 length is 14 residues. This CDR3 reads CASSQGGIQDTQYF. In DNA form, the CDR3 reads TGTGCCAGCAGCCAAGGGGGCATTCAAGATACGCAGTATTTT.

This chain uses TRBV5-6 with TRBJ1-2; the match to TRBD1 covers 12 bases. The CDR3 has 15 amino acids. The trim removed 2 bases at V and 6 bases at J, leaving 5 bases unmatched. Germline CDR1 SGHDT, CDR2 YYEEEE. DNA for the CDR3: TGTGCCAGCAGCTTAGGGACAGGGGGCGTAGATGGCTACACCTTC. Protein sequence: CASSLGTGGVDGYTF.

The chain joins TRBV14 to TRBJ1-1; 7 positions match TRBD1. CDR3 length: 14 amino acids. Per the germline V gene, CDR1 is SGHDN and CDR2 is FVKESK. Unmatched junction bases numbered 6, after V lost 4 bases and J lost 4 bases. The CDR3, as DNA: TGTGCCAGCAGCCGACAGGGTGGGAGCACTGAAGCTTTCTTT. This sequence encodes CASSRQGGSTEAFF.

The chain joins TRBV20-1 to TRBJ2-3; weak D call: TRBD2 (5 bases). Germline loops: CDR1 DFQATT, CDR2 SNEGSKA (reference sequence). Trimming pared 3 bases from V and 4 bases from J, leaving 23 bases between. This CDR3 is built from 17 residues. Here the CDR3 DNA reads TGCAGTGCTAGTCCAAGAGAGGGCGGGTGGAAGGCAGATACGCAGTATTTT. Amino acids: CSASPREGGWKADTQYF.

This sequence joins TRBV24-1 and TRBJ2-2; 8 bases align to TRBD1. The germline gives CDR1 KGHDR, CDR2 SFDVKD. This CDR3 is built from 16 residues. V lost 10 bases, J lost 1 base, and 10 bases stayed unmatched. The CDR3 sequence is CATTSTTGENTGELFF. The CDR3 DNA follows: TGTGCCACGACTTCGACGACAGGGGAGAACACCGGGGAGCTGTTTTTT.

This chain's CDR3 is CASSFGAGGEDTGELFF. CDR3 coding DNA: TGTGCCAGCAGTTTCGGAGCGGGAGGCGAGGACACCGGGGAGCTGTTTTTT. The chain employs TRBV27 and TRBJ2-2, with 9 bases lining up with TRBD2. Germline V gene data show CDR1 as MNHEY and CDR2 as SMNVEV (reference sequence). The CDR3 consists of 17 residues. Losses at the gene ends were 3 bases for V and 3 bases for J; bases not matched to a gene: 8.

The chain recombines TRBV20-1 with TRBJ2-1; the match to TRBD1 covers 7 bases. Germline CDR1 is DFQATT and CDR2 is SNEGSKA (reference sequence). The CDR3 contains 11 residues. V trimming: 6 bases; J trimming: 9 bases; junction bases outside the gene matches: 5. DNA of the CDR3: TGCAGTGCCCCAGGGGGACGTGAGCAGTTCTTC. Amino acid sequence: CSAPGGREQFF.

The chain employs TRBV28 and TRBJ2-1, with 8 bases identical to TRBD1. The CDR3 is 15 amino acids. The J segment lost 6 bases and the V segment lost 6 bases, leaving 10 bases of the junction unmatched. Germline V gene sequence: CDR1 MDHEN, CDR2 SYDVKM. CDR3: CASSPGQGRGNEQFF. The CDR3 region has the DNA TGTGCCAGCAGCCCCGGACAGGGCCGTGGCAATGAGCAGTTCTTC. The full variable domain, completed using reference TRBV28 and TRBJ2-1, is DVKVTQSSRYLVKRTGEKVFLECVQDMDHENMFWYRQDPGLGLRLIYFSYDVKMKEKGDIPEGYSVSREKKERFSLILESASTNQTSMYLCASSPGQGRGNEQFFGPGTRLTVL.

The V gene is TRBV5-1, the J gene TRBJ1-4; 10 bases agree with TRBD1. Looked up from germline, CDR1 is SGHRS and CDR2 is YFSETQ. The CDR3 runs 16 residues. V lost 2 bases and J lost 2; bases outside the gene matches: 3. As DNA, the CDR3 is TGCGCCAGCAGCTTTGGACAGGGGGTTACTAATGAAAAACTGTTTTTT. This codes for CASSFGQGVTNEKLFF.

The CDR3 region is CASSAGTSFSDEQFF. The CDR3 coding sequence is TGTGCCAGCAGCGCCGGGACTAGCTTTAGTGATGAGCAGTTCTTC. The J gene is TRBJ2-1, the V gene TRBV9; TRBD2 agrees at 9 bases. Per the germline V gene, CDR1 is SGDLS and CDR2 is YYNGEE. The CDR3 length is 15 residues. The V and J ends lost 3 bases and 8 bases, in that order; junction bases with no gene match: 9.

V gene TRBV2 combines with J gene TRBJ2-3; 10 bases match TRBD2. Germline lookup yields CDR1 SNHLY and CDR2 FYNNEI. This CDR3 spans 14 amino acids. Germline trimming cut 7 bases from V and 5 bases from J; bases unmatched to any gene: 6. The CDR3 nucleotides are TGTGCCAGCAACAGCGGGGGGGCCGTAGATACGCAGTATTTT. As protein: CASNSGGAVDTQYF.

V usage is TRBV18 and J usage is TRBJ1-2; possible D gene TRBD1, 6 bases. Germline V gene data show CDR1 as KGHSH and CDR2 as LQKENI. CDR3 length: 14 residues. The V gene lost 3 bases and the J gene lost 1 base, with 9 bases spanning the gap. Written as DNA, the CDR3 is TGTGCCAGCTCACCGGACAGACTTAACTATGGCTACACCTTC. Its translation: CASSPDRLNYGYTF.

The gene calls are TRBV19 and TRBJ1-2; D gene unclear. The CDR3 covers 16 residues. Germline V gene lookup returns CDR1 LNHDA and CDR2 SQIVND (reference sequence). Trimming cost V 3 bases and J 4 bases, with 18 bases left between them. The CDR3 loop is CASSIFSGTSGYGYTF. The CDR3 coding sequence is TGTGCCAGTAGTATTTTTTCCGGTACGTCGGGCTATGGCTACACCTTC.

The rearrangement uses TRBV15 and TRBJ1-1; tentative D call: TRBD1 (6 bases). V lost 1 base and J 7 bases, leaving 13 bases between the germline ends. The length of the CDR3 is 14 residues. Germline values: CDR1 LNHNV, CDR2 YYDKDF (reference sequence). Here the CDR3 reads CATSRVGQGNEAFF. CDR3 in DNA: TGTGCCACCAGCAGAGTAGGGCAGGGGAATGAAGCTTTCTTT. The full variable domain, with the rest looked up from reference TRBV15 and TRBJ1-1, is DAMVIQNPRYQVTQFGKPVTLSCSQTLNHNVMYWYQQKSSQAPKLLFHYYDKDFNNEADTPDNFQSRRPNTSFCFLDIRSPGLGDTAMYLCATSRVGQGNEAFFGQGTRLTVV.

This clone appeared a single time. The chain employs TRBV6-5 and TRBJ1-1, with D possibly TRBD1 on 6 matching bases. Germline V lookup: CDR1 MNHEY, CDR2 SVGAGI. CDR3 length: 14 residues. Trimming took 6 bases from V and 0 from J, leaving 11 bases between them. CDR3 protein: CASRNQGMNTEAFF. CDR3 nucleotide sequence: TGTGCCAGCAGAAACCAGGGGATGAACACTGAAGCTTTCTTT.

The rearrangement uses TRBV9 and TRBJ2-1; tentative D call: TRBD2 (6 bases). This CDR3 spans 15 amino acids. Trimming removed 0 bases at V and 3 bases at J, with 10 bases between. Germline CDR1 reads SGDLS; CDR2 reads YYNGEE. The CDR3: CASSVGSGVYNEQFF. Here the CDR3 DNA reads TGTGCCAGCAGCGTAGGATCGGGAGTCTACAATGAGCAGTTCTTC. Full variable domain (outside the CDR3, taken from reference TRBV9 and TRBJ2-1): DSGVTQTPKHLITATGQRVTLRCSPRSGDLSVYWYQQSLDQGLQFLIQYYNGEERAKGNILERFSAQQFPDLHSELNLSSLELGDSALYFCASSVGSGVYNEQFFGPGTRLTVL.